This T cell receptor (beta chain) was captured by sequencing in a study of blood T cell repertoires in COVID-19. Enrolled through a virtual design, the participants were between roughly 18 and 95 years of age and came from about two dozen US areas. The CDR3 runs to 17 residues. Trimming cost V 2 bases and J 0 bases; bases outside gene matches: 6. Germline CDR1 MDHEN, CDR2 SYDVKM. The protocol was immunoSEQ multiplex PCR, while the TCRdb copy is restricted to in-frame clones and leaves out a portion. The table includes 430,000 or so clones, about 88% detected once. The sequence was collected from a woman under 30 who had been exposed to COVID-19. Sequencing was carried out using PBMCs or T cells enriched from blood (not recorded which). V is TRBV28 and J is TRBJ2-7; 11 bases are a match to TRBD2. DNA for the CDR3: TGTGCCAGCAGTTTAAAAATAGCGGGAGGGCCCTCCTACGAGCAGTACTTC. Translating it yields CASSLKIAGGPSYEQYF.